This TCR beta chain comes out of a study of regulatory T cells in long-lasting Graves disease. In building TCR beta libraries, iRepertoire HTBI primers were used together with Arm-PCR of CDR3 regions. From the multiplex PCR reads, TCRdb called clonotypes with MiXCR, one entry per CDR3 protein. Among under 700,000 distinct CDR3 sequences listed, approximately 16% were seen once. From germline, CDR1 is WSHSY and CDR2 SAAADI. The V and J ends lost 7 bases and 3 bases respectively, with 12 bases between them. The CDR3 loop spans 13 amino acids. This clonotype was seen a few times. It may be a read error: a sequence one base away is much more abundant. The time point is: newly diagnosed GD, antithyroid drugs for less than 3 months. After RNA was extracted from PBMCs, the TCR library was made from it. A further study also used this sample, focusing on T cells in Graves' hyperthyroidism and ophthalmopathy. This second report adds: Blood samples included most of the expanded thyroid clonotypes exceeding 0.001.

The sequencing here drew on peripheral blood mononuclear cells (PBMCs), taken at new diagnosis, from a patient treated with antithyroid drugs. The chain couples TRBV10-2 to TRBJ1-1; D gene uncertain. This TCR derives from a woman aged 40-65 years with Graves disease. Written as DNA, the CDR3 is TGCGCCAGCAAGGTGGTCTGGGACACTGAAGCTTTCTTT. Translation: CASKVVWDTEAFF.